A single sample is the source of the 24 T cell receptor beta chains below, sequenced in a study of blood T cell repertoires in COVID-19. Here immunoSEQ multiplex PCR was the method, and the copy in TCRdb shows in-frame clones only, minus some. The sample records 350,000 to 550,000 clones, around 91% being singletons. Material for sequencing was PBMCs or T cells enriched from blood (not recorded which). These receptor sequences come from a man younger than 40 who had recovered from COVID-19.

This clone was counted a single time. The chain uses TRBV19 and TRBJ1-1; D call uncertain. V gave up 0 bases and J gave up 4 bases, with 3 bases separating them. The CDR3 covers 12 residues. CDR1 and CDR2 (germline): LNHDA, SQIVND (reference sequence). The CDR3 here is CASSIDLTEAFF. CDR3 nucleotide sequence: TGTGCCAGTAGTATAGACCTCACTGAAGCTTTCTTT.

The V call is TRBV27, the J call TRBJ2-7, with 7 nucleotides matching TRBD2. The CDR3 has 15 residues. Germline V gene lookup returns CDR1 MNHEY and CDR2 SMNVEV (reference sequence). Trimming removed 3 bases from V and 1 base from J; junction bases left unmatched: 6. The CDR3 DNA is TGTGCCAGCAGTTTGTCTAGCGGAGGATCCTACGAGCAGTACTTC. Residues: CASSLSSGGSYEQYF.

The CDR3 DNA reads as TGCGCCAGCAAAGCGGGACACCAGGACTCCTACGAGCAGTACTTC. The encoded protein is CASKAGHQDSYEQYF. The chain employs TRBV5-1 and TRBJ2-7, with D possibly matching TRBD2 (7 bases). CDR3 length equals 15 residues. CDR1 and CDR2 (germline): SGHRS, YFSETQ. V was pared by 6 bases and J by 0 bases, with 16 bases between.

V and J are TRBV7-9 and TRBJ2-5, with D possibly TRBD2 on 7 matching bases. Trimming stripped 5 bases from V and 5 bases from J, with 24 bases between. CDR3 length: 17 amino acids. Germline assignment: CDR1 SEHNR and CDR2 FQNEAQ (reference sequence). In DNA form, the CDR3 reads TGTGCCAGCAGCATTTTAGGCGGTGGTCGGGGGGCGGAGACCCAGTACTTC. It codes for CASSILGGGRGAETQYF.

This chain's CDR3 is CASSATGTSGNTGELFF. CDR3 nucleotides: TGTGCCAGCAGCGCAACCGGGACTAGCGGTAACACCGGGGAGCTGTTTTTT. The chain links TRBV7-9 to TRBJ2-2, with 11 bases that match TRBD2. The junction had 7 bases not matched to a gene; V was cut back by 5 bases and J by 2 bases. The germline V gene has CDR1 SEHNR and CDR2 FQNEAQ (reference sequence). The CDR3 has 17 amino acids.

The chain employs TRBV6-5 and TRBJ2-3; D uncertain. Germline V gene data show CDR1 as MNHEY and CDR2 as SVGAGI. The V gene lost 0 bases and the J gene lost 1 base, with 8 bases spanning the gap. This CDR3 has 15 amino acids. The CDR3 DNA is TGTGCCAGCAGTTACTCGCTCACACGCACAGATACGCAGTATTTT. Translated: CASSYSLTRTDTQYF.

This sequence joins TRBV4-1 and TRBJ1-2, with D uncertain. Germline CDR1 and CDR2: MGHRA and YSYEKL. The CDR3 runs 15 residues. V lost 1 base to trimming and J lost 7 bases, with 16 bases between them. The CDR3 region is CASSQAPLSSSGYTF. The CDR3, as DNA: TGCGCCAGCAGCCAAGCGCCGCTATCCTCGTCTGGCTACACCTTC.

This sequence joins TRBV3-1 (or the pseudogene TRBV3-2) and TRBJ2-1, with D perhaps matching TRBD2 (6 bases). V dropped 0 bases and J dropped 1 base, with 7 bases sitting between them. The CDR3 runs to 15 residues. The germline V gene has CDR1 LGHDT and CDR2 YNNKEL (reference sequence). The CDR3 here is CASSQDGLSYNEQFF. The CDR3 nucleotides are TGTGCCAGCAGCCAAGACGGACTATCCTACAATGAGCAGTTCTTC.

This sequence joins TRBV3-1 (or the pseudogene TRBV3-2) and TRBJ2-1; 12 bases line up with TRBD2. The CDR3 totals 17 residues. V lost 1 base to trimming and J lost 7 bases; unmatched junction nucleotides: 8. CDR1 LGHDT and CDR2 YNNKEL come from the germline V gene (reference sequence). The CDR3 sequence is CASSQVFGLAGFNEQFF. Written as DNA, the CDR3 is TGTGCCAGCAGCCAAGTATTTGGACTAGCGGGATTTAATGAGCAGTTCTTC.

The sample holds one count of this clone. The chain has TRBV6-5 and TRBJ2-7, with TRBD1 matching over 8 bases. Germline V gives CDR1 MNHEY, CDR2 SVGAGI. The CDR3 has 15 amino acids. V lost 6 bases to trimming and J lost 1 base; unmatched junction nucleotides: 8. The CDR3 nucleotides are TGTGCCAGCAGGTCAGGGGGCAGGAGGTCCTACGAGCAGTACTTC. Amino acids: CASRSGGRRSYEQYF.

CDR3 amino acids: CSVETAGGEKLFF. CDR3 sequence (DNA): TGCAGCGTTGAAACCGCGGGCGGTGAAAAACTGTTTTTT. The gene calls are TRBV29-1 and TRBJ1-4; D not resolved. The germline CDR1 and CDR2 sequences are SQVTM and ANQGSEA. The CDR3 spans 13 residues. V shed 2 bases and J shed 7 bases, with 11 bases lying between them.

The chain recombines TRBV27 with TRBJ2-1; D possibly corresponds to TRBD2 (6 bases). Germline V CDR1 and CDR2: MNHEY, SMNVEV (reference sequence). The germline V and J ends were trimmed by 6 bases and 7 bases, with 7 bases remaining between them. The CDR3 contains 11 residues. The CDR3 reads CASRRGNEQFF. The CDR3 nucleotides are TGTGCCAGCAGGCGGGGAAATGAGCAGTTCTTC.

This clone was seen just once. The CDR3 DNA sequence: TGCGCCAGCAGCCCGTTCGGTCGCATTGCCGGCAATGAGCAGTTCTTC. This codes for CASSPFGRIAGNEQFF. The chain links TRBV4-1 to TRBJ2-1; D is unresolved. CDR1 and CDR2 from the germline V gene are MGHRA and YSYEKL. The V end was cut by 4 bases, the J end by 6 bases, with 19 bases between. The CDR3 extends over 16 amino acids.

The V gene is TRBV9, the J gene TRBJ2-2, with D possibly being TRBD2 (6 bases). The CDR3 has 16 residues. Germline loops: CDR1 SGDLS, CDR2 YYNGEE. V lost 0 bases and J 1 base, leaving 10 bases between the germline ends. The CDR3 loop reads CASSVALGGNTGELFF. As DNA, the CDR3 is TGTGCCAGCAGCGTAGCCTTGGGGGGGAACACCGGGGAGCTGTTTTTT.

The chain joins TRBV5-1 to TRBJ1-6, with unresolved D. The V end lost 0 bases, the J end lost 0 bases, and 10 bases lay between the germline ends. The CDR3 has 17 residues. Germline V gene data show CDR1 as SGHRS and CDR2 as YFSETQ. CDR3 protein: CASSLAERSSYNSPLHF. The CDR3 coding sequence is TGCGCCAGCAGCTTGGCCGAAAGGAGCTCCTATAATTCACCCCTCCACTTT. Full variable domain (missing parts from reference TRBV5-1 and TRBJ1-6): KAGVTQTPRYLIKTRGQQVTLSCSPISGHRSVSWYQQTPGQGLQFLFEYFSETQRNKGNFPGRFSGRQFSNSRSEMNVSTLELGDSALYLCASSLAERSSYNSPLHFGNGTRLTVT.

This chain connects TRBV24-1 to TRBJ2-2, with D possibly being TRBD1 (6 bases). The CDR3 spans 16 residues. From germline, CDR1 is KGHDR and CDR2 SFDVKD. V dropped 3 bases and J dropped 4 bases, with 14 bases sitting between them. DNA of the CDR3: TGTGCCACCAGTGATCCTTCCGTAGGGGGCACCGGGGAGCTGTTTTTT. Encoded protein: CATSDPSVGGTGELFF.

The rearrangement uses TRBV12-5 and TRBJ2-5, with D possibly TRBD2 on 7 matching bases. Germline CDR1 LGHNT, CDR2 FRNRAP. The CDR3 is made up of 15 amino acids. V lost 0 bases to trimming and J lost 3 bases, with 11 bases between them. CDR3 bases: TGTGCTAGTGGTTTGGTAGGAGGGGGGGAAGAGACCCAGTACTTC. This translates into CASGLVGGGEETQYF.

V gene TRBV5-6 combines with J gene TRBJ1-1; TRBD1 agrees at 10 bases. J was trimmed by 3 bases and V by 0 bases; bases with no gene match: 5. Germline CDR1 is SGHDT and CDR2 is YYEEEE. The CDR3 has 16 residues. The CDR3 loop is CASSLVPGQGYTEAFF. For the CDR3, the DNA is TGTGCCAGCAGCTTGGTTCCGGGACAGGGGTACACTGAAGCTTTCTTT. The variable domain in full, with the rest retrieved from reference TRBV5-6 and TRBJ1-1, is DAGVTQSPTHLIKTRGQQVTLRCSPKSGHDTVSWYQQALGQGPQFIFQYYEEEERQRGNFPDRFSGHQFPNYSSELNVNALLLGDSALYLCASSLVPGQGYTEAFFGQGTRLTVV.

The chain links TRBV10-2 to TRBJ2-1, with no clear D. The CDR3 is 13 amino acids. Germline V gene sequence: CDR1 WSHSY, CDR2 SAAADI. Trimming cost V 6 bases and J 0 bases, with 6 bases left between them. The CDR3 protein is CASRSSSYNEQFF. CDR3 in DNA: TGCGCCAGCAGATCGAGCTCCTACAATGAGCAGTTCTTC.

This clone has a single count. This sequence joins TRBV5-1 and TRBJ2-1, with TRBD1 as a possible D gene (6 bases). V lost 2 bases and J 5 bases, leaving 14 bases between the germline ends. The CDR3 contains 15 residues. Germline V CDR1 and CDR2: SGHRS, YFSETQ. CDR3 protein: CASSLRTAQDNEQFF. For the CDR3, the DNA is TGCGCCAGCAGCTTACGGACAGCCCAAGACAATGAGCAGTTCTTC.

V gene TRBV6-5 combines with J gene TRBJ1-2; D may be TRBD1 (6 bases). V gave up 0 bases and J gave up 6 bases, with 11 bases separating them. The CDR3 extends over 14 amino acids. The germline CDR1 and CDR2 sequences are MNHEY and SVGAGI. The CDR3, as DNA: TGTGCCAGCAGTTACTCTTTGGGGGCGGATGGCTACACCTTC. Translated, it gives CASSYSLGADGYTF.

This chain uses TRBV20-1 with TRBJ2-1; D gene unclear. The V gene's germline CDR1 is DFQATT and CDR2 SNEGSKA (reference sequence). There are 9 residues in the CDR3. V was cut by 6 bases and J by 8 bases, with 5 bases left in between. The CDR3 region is CSAADEQFF. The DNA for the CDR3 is TGCAGTGCCGCGGATGAGCAGTTCTTC.

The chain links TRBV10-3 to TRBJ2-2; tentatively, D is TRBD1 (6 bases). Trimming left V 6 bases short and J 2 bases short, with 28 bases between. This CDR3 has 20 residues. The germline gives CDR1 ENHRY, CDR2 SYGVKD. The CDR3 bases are TGTGCCATCAGCCACCCTTCAGGACAGACTGGCCTCGACAACACCGGGGAGCTGTTTTTT. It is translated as CAISHPSGQTGLDNTGELFF.

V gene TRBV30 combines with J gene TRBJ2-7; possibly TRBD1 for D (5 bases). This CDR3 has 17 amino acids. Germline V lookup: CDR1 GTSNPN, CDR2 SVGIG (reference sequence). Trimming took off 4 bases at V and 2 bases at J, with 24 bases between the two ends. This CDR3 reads CAWTPLRQGRGPYEQYF. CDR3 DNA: TGTGCCTGGACCCCCCTTCGCCAGGGAAGAGGCCCCTACGAGCAGTACTTC.